The 5 T cell receptor beta chains presented below share a single source sample, sequenced in a study of blood T cell repertoires in COVID-19. Using immunoSEQ multiplex PCR, the repertoire was profiled, and TCRdb retains in-frame clones only, with some absent. The table lists 36,000 or so clones, almost 90% of them singletons. Sequencing was carried out using peripheral blood. Receptors were obtained from a woman in her 70s with active COVID-19.

The V and J genes are TRBV27 and TRBJ2-5; 10 positions match TRBD1. CDR1 and CDR2 (germline): MNHEY, SMNVEV (reference sequence). Trimming removed 10 bases from V and 2 bases from J; junction bases left unmatched: 4. This CDR3 comprises 13 residues. The CDR3 DNA reads TGTGCCACTCGGACAGGGGGGCAAGAGACCCAGTACTTC. It encodes CATRTGGQETQYF.

The chain carries TRBV6-5 and TRBJ1-2; D unclear. The CDR3 length is 15 residues. V lost 2 bases, J lost 2 bases, and 12 bases lay in between. The germline V gene encodes CDR1 MNHEY and CDR2 SVGAGI. CDR3 nucleotide sequence: TGTGCCAGCAGTTACGCACTTGAGTACAACTATGGCTACACCTTC. This sequence encodes CASSYALEYNYGYTF.

This clone was seen once. This sequence joins TRBV2 and TRBJ2-7; 10 nucleotides agree with TRBD2. This CDR3 contains 14 residues. V dropped 6 bases and J dropped 1; count of bases not matched to a gene: 3. Germline assignment: CDR1 SNHLY and CDR2 FYNNEI. The CDR3 is CASRLLAGSYEQYF. CDR3 sequence (DNA): TGTGCCAGCAGGCTACTAGCGGGGTCCTACGAGCAGTACTTC.

V gene TRBV6-4 combines with J gene TRBJ2-1; 10 positions agree with TRBD1. The CDR3 consists of 13 residues. Trimming at V came to 6 bases and at J to 8 bases, leaving 4 bases not matched to a gene. Germline CDR1 is MRHNA and CDR2 is SNTAGT. Here the CDR3 reads CASSGQGGYEQFF. DNA of the CDR3: TGTGCCAGCAGCGGACAGGGGGGATATGAGCAGTTCTTC.

This clone appeared a single time. The gene calls are TRBV6-6 and TRBJ1-3; tentative D call: TRBD1 (5 bases). The CDR3 has 14 residues. Deletions cut 4 bases from V and 4 bases from J, with 11 bases between. Germline V gene sequence: CDR1 MNHNY, CDR2 SVGAGI (reference sequence). The CDR3 DNA reads TGTGCCAGCAGTTGGCAGGGAAGGGGAAACACCATATATTTT. Its translation: CASSWQGRGNTIYF.